This TCR beta chain was recovered during a study of memory CD4+ T cells and cytomegalovirus serostatus. On this clone: The antigen is unknown.

General study findings and limits: CD4+ memory repertoires contained about 40% of the 164 reported CMV TCRbeta sequences.

Single viable CD3+CD4+CD8-CD45RO+ cells were sorted as the memory CD4+ T cells. The data were produced by immunoSEQ multiplex PCR, yet TCRdb's version contains in-frame clones alone and is incomplete. The sample carries some 52,000 clones, 78% recorded once. V shed 6 bases and J shed 7 bases, with 15 bases lying between them. Germline V gene data show CDR1 as MGHDK and CDR2 as SYGVNS. This CDR3 has 13 amino acids. This chain links TRBV25-1 with TRBJ1-1; no definite D call. The origin of this receptor is an adult in good health and CMV-seronegative. The specimen sequenced was memory CD4+ T cells from blood. The CDR3 nucleotides are TGTGCCAGCAGCGACGATCCACCTTTTGAAGCTTTCTTT. This gives the protein CASSDDPPFEAFF.